The T cell receptor (beta chain) under discussion was sequenced for a study of sequential checkpoint blockade in melanoma. At the level of the study: About 90 pretreatment tumor DNA samples were TCRβ immunosequenced.

Libraries were prepared by immunoSEQ multiplex PCR; TCRdb keeps only in-frame clonotypes and omits some of them. The sample consists of fewer than 15,000 clones, under 25% of them appearing once. This clone was counted between two and nine times. Antigen specificity is unknown. Study-wide results and limits: Mutational load did not correlate with tumor T-cell fraction or clonality. Rising tumor T-cell fraction and clonality meant about 30 times likelier benefit.

V lost 0 bases and J 3 bases, leaving 9 bases between the germline ends. The length of the CDR3 is 14 residues. Germline CDR1 reads MDHEN; CDR2 reads SYDVKM. The treatment denotes: randomized to nivolumab then ipilimumab (arm A) or the reverse (arm B). No patient had prior DNA-damaging chemotherapy. Sample: tumor tissue (inferred from file names), taken from a patient given nivolumab and ipilimumab in sequence. This chain connects TRBV28 to TRBJ2-7, with a tentative D call TRBD1 (6 bases). The sequence derives from a human donor with melanoma. The CDR3: CASSLWGTNYEQYF. In DNA, the CDR3 is TGTGCCAGCAGTTTATGGGGGACAAACTACGAGCAGTACTTC.